This TCR beta chain was documented in a study of cytomegalovirus exposure and HLA in healthy donors. Background on the study: Prior work identified around 100 million unique TCR beta sequences in around 170 million T cells.

Nominally healthy donors provided the samples, though records likely missed some immune exposures. Broader study findings: There was a cluster of highly shared sequence variants that was likely a sequencing artifact.

Note on this clone: As yet, its antigen is unknown.

Germline values: CDR1 MDHEN, CDR2 SYDVKM. V lost 2 bases and J lost 9; bases outside the gene matches: 5. This CDR3 spans 14 amino acids. The primer mix had 60 Vbeta and 13 Jbeta primers. The assay was immunoSEQ multiplex PCR, and TCRdb's table has in-frame clones only and misses some. The sample holds about 90,000 clones, 62% seen once. Source material: PBMCs. This sequence joins TRBV28 and TRBJ2-1; 9 positions agree with TRBD2. The origin of this receptor is a woman in her 30s in good health and CMV-seropositive. In DNA, the CDR3 is TGTGCCAGCAGTTTAGGCGGGGGGGCTTTTGAGCAGTTCTTC. Translating gives CASSLGGGAFEQFF.